This entry lists 6 T cell receptor beta chains sequenced from one sample in a study of cytomegalovirus exposure and HLA in healthy donors. PCR used 60 Vbeta primers and 13 Jbeta primers. The protocol was immunoSEQ multiplex PCR, while the TCRdb copy is restricted to in-frame clones and leaves out a portion. In total, the table holds about 140,000 clones. Input material: PBMCs. Receptors were obtained from a male donor in good health and CMV-seronegative.

V usage is TRBV7-6 and J usage is TRBJ2-7, with TRBD2 matching 9 bases. CDR1 and CDR2 (germline): SGHVS, FNYEAQ. This CDR3 is built from 14 residues. Trimming took 4 bases from V and 5 from J; bases not matched to a gene: 6. The CDR3 is CASSSLVAGDEQYF. The CDR3 region has the DNA TGTGCCAGCAGCTCCCTAGTAGCGGGGGACGAGCAGTACTTC.

V is TRBV9 and J is TRBJ2-2; TRBD2 might be the D (5 bases). Germline CDR1 and CDR2: SGDLS and YYNGEE. Trimming pared 6 bases from V and 4 bases from J, leaving 7 bases between. The CDR3 loop spans 12 amino acids. CDR3: CASTDSTGELFF. CDR3 nucleotides: TGTGCCAGCACGGACTCCACCGGGGAGCTGTTTTTT.

The genes are TRBV9 and TRBJ2-7; 7 bases are a match to TRBD2. V trimming: 0 bases; J trimming: 3 bases; junction bases outside the gene matches: 9. The germline gives CDR1 SGDLS, CDR2 YYNGEE. The CDR3 runs 16 residues. The CDR3: CASSVAPSGSLYEQYF. The CDR3 DNA reads TGTGCCAGCAGCGTAGCTCCTAGCGGCTCTCTCTACGAGCAGTACTTC.

This rearrangement joins TRBV18 to TRBJ1-1, with D perhaps TRBD1 (6 bases). Germline CDR1 is KGHSH and CDR2 is LQKENI. The CDR3 contains 15 residues. V was pared by 1 base and J by 2 bases, with 11 bases between. The CDR3 loop is CASSPLGTSNTEAFF. In DNA, the CDR3 is TGTGCCAGCTCACCACTAGGGACATCCAACACTGAAGCTTTCTTT. The complete variable domain, with remaining parts taken from reference TRBV18 and TRBJ1-1, reads NAGVMQNPRHLVRRRGQEARLRCSPMKGHSHVYWYRQLPEEGLKFMVYLQKENIIDESGMPKERFSAEFPKEGPSILRIQQVVRGDSAAYFCASSPLGTSNTEAFFGQGTRLTVV.

The chain links TRBV2 to TRBJ2-7, with D uncertain. Trimming took 8 bases from V and 2 from J, leaving 13 bases between them. CDR1 is SNHLY and CDR2 is FYNNEI in the germline V gene. The CDR3 consists of 13 residues. The CDR3 here is CASGPFLAYEQYF. In DNA, the CDR3 is TGTGCCAGCGGCCCTTTTTTGGCCTACGAGCAGTACTTC.

CDR3 residues: CASSWTGLSEKLFF. The CDR3 DNA sequence: TGTGCCAGTAGCTGGACAGGGCTAAGTGAAAAACTGTTTTTT. This rearrangement joins TRBV28 to TRBJ1-4, with 8 bases that match TRBD1. Germline CDR1 is MDHEN and CDR2 is SYDVKM. V dropped 9 bases and J dropped 7; count of bases not matched to a gene: 10. This CDR3 spans 14 amino acids. Using reference TRBV28 and TRBJ1-4 for the parts outside the CDR3, the full variable domain is DVKVTQSSRYLVKRTGEKVFLECVQDMDHENMFWYRQDPGLGLRLIYFSYDVKMKEKGDIPEGYSVSREKKERFSLILESASTNQTSMYLCASSWTGLSEKLFFGSGTQLSVL.